Listed below are T cell receptor beta chains from one sample, sequenced in a study of B cell selection in AIRE deficiency. Measured with immunoSEQ multiplex PCR; TCRdb has only the in-frame clones, and not every one. This sample carries fewer than 30,000 clones, roughly 96% of them seen once, and the ten largest clones take 0.2%. Specimen: conventional CD4+ T cells sorted from PBMCs. These receptors came from a human donor with AIRE deficiency. The CDR3 runs from the conserved cysteine through the conserved F or W. D genes are given only for firm matches. Clone sizes are given selectively: once, few, many, or a class where the clone is expanded.

size	V	J	D	DNA	CDR3
-	TRBV28	TRBJ1-1	-	TGTGCCAGCAGCGTTTTAGCCCAAAACACTGAAGCTTTCTTT	CASSVLAQNTEAFF
-	TRBV5-1	TRBJ2-3	TRBD2	TGCGCCAGCAGCTTGGCGGGGACTAGCGGGAGAGCAGATACGCAGTATTTT	CASSLAGTSGRADTQYF
-	TRBV7-3	TRBJ1-3	-	TGTGCCAATTTAAGGACAGCGCGAGGAAACACCATATATTTT	CANLRTARGNTIYF
-	TRBV27	TRBJ2-3	TRBD2	TGTGCCAGCAGTCTAACTAGCGGGAAGTTGGATACGCAGTATTTT	CASSLTSGKLDTQYF
-	TRBV5-4	TRBJ1-1	-	TGTGCCAGCAGCTTGGATTCAGGGATCACTGAAGCTTTCTTT	CASSLDSGITEAFF
-	TRBV5-1	TRBJ2-5	-	TGCGCCAGCAGCTTGGTGGGGGGACTTGGCGAGACCCAGTACTTC	CASSLVGGLGETQYF
-	TRBV7-2	TRBJ1-6	-	TGTGCCAGCAGCTTAGATTGGGAATCGGCCCTCCACTTT	CASSLDWESALHF
-	TRBV5-6	TRBJ1-1	-	TGTGCCAGCAGCTTGGGTCAGACGATGAACACTGAAGCTTTCTTT	CASSLGQTMNTEAFF
-	TRBV19	TRBJ2-3	-	TGTGCCAGTAGTATAGGACCCTACGGGAGAACAGATACGCAGTATTTT	CASSIGPYGRTDTQYF
-	TRBV6-5	TRBJ2-1	TRBD1	TGTGCCAGCAGTTACTCGGGGACAGTCCAGGTTAATGAGCAGTTCTTC	CASSYSGTVQVNEQFF
-	TRBV5-5	TRBJ1-1	TRBD1	TGTGCCAGCAGCTTGAGGGACAGTAACACTGAAGCTTTCTTT	CASSLRDSNTEAFF
-	TRBV4-3	TRBJ2-7	-	TGCGCCAGCAGCCAGGGCCCCGGGACTCTTAAAGCCGAGCAGTACTTC	CASSQGPGTLKAEQYF
once	TRBV7-9	TRBJ1-5	-	TGTGCCAGCAGCAACTCACAGGATCAGCCCCAGCATTTT	CASSNSQDQPQHF
-	TRBV2	TRBJ2-7	-	TGTGCCAGCAGTTACGGGACCCCCGGCTACGAGCAGTACTTC	CASSYGTPGYEQYF
-	TRBV19	TRBJ1-2	-	TGTGCCAGTACCGACAACTATGGCTACACCTTC	CASTDNYGYTF
once	TRBV6-1	TRBJ2-1	-	TGTGCCAGCACCGGAGGGGGAACCGCGTACAATGAGCAGTTCTTC	CASTGGGTAYNEQFF
-	TRBV25-1	TRBJ2-5	-	TGTGCCAGCAGTGGATCCAGAGTCCAAGAGACCCAGTACTTC	CASSGSRVQETQYF
-	TRBV30	TRBJ1-2	-	TGTGCCTGGAGTTCCGGGCAACCTTCGGGCTATGGCTACACCTTC	CAWSSGQPSGYGYTF
-	TRBV28	TRBJ1-5	-	TGTGCCAGCAGTTTAGTCAGAGGGACTCAGCCCCAGCATTTT	CASSLVRGTQPQHF
-	TRBV4-1	TRBJ2-7	TRBD2	TGCGCCAGCAGCGCAGGACTAGCGGGAGACTCCTACGAGCAGTACTTC	CASSAGLAGDSYEQYF
-	TRBV7-8	TRBJ2-7	-	TGTGCCAGCAGCTCTGGAGGAGGGGCCGACGAGCAGTACTTC	CASSSGGGADEQYF
-	TRBV6-4	TRBJ2-1	TRBD2	TGTGCCAGCAGTACTCAGCGGGGGTTCGATGAGCAGTTCTTC	CASSTQRGFDEQFF
-	TRBV5-1	TRBJ2-2	TRBD1	TGCGCCAGCAGACAAGGACAGGGGGCAGTCACCGGGGAGCTGTTTTTT	CASRQGQGAVTGELFF
-	TRBV19	TRBJ2-7	-	TGTGCCAGTAGTATAGCTCGGTCCCCCTCTATCTACGAGCAGTACTTC	CASSIARSPSIYEQYF
-	TRBV19	TRBJ2-3	-	TGTGCCAGTAGTGTATCCACAGATACGCAGTATTTT	CASSVSTDTQYF
-	TRBV6-9	TRBJ1-4	-	TGTGCCAGCAGACCCCCACAGGCAACTAATGAAAAACTGTTTTTT	CASRPPQATNEKLFF
few	TRBV6-1	TRBJ2-7	TRBD2	TGTGCCAGCAATGTAGCCGCATTGGGGGGGAACTCCTACGAGCAGTACTTC	CASNVAALGGNSYEQYF
-	TRBV5-1	TRBJ2-3	TRBD2	TGCGCCAGCAGCTTGGGCACTAGCGGGAGTAATTTGGATACGCAGTATTTT	CASSLGTSGSNLDTQYF
once	TRBV28	TRBJ1-5	-	TGTGCCAGCAGTTCACCCGGGGGGGGGACTTATAGCAATCAGCCCCAGCATTTT	CASSSPGGGTYSNQPQHF
-	TRBV5-4	TRBJ2-7	-	TGTGCCAGCAGCCCCCCCTTTTCCTACGAGCAGTACTTC	CASSPPFSYEQYF
-	TRBV4-3	TRBJ2-1	TRBD2	TGCGCCAGCAGCCAAGATTGGGTGGGAGGGGTCAATGAGCAGTTCTTC	CASSQDWVGGVNEQFF
-	TRBV2	TRBJ1-2	-	TGTGCCAGCAGTGGGGGCACCATCTCCTCAAGCGGCTACACCTTC	CASSGGTISSSGYTF
-	TRBV7-2	TRBJ2-5	-	TGTGCCAGCAGCTTACAGGGCAGCCAAGAGACCCAGTACTTC	CASSLQGSQETQYF
-	TRBV19	TRBJ2-3	TRBD2	TGTGCCAGTAGAGGACTAGCGTCGAGGTTCACAGATACGCAGTATTTT	CASRGLASRFTDTQYF
once	TRBV19	TRBJ1-3	TRBD1	TGTGCCAGTAGCAGACCGGGACAGCTTACCCGAAACACCATATATTTT	CASSRPGQLTRNTIYF
-	TRBV5-4	TRBJ1-2	-	TGTGCCAGCAGCTTGAGTGGCCAGATTTATGGCTACACCTTC	CASSLSGQIYGYTF
-	TRBV19	TRBJ2-1	TRBD2	TGTGCCAGTAGTTCGTTCCCTAGCGGGAGCTCCTACAATGAGCAGTTCTTC	CASSSFPSGSSYNEQFF
-	TRBV28	TRBJ1-2	-	TGTGCCAGCACCCCGGATGACTATGGCTACACCTTC	CASTPDDYGYTF
-	TRBV30	TRBJ1-1	-	TGTGCCTGGGGCGCAGGGGCGAACACTGAAGCTTTCTTT	CAWGAGANTEAFF
-	TRBV5-1	TRBJ1-5	-	TGCGCCAGCAGCTTGGGGACGACTCCTGGGTTCCAGCCCCAGCATTTT	CASSLGTTPGFQPQHF
once	TRBV14	TRBJ1-3	TRBD1	TGTGCCAGCAGCCAAACGGGACAGTGGGGAAACACCATATATTTT	CASSQTGQWGNTIYF
-	TRBV5-1	TRBJ2-3	-	TGCGCCAGCAGCTTGGTAGGACAGTACACAGATACGCAGTATTTT	CASSLVGQYTDTQYF
once	TRBV5-4	TRBJ1-5	-	TGTGCCAGCAGCTTGGAAGGGGGGCAGCCCCAGCATTTT	CASSLEGGQPQHF
-	TRBV29-1	TRBJ1-1	-	TGCAGCGTTGTTCGCGTGGTGGCTTTCTTT	CSVVRVVAFF
-	TRBV4-2	TRBJ2-2	-	TGTGCCAGCAGCCAAGATCTAAGTCTACCCCCCGGGGAGCTGTTTTTT	CASSQDLSLPPGELFF
-	TRBV11-2	TRBJ2-2	TRBD1	TGTGCCAGCAGCTTGACAGGGGTAGTCACCGGGGAGCTGTTTTTT	CASSLTGVVTGELFF
-	TRBV19	TRBJ2-7	TRBD2	TGTGCCAGTAGTATAGATTTGCTAGCGGGAGGAAAATCCTACGAGCAGTACTTC	CASSIDLLAGGKSYEQYF
-	TRBV30	TRBJ2-2	TRBD1	TGTGCCTCCCCGGCTGGGTTTGGGACAGGGGGGACCGGGGAGCTGTTTTTT	CASPAGFGTGGTGELFF
-	TRBV7-9	TRBJ1-3	-	TGTGCCAGCAGCAACACAGGGTTCTCTGGAAACACCATATATTTT	CASSNTGFSGNTIYF
-	TRBV7-3	TRBJ2-5	-	TGTGCCAGCAGCTTAAATCGGGAACAGACCCAGTACTTC	CASSLNREQTQYF
-	TRBV2	TRBJ2-2	-	TGTGCCAGCATTCACCCCCCCGGGGAGCTGTTTTTT	CASIHPPGELFF
once	TRBV28	TRBJ2-1	TRBD1	TGTGCCAGCAGTACCGGGACAGACTACTACAATGAGCAGTTCTTC	CASSTGTDYYNEQFF